This TCR beta chain was obtained from a study of T cell repertoires in cytomegalovirus infection. Overall study context: Both a matching HLA type and CMV infection were indicated by public TCR beta signatures.

A single record per CDR3 protein comes from TCRdb applying MiXCR to the reads. This sample has 200,000 or so distinct CDR3 sequences, with over 25% found just once. Findings and caveats of the study: Carriers of CMV and the relevant HLA type were discriminated by public TCR beta frequency. CMV-specific HLA-C-restricted TCR beta clonotypes dominated the ex vivo response.

A few counts support this clonotype. Its antigen is not known. Sequencing was carried out using PBMCs. The TCR comes from a human donor in good health (CMV status not recorded). Some clones in this sample may be carry-over from other donors' samples.

CDR3 protein: CASSLEGGSTDTQYF. In nucleotides, the CDR3 is TGCGCCAGCAGCTTGGAGGGAGGGAGCACAGATACGCAGTATTTT. The chain employs TRBV5-1 and TRBJ2-3; 7 bases agree with TRBD2. Trimming cost V 0 bases and J 0 bases; bases outside gene matches: 1. The CDR3 totals 15 residues. CDR1 and CDR2 (germline): SGHRS, YFSETQ.